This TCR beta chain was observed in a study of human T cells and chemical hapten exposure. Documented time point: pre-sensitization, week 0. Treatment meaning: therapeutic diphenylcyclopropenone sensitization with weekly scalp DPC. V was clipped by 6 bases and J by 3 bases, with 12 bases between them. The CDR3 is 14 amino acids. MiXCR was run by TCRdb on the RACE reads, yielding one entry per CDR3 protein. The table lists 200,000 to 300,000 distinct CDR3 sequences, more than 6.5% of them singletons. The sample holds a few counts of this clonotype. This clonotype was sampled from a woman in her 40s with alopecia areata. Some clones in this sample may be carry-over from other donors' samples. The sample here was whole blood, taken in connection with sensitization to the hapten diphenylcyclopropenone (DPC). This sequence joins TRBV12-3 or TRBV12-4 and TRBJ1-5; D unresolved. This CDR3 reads CASRKDTTNQPQHF. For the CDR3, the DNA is TGTGCCAGCAGGAAAGACACTACCAATCAGCCCCAGCATTTT.